These 15 T cell receptor beta chains share one sample of origin, sequenced in a study of Graves' ophthalmopathy and Graves' hyperthyroidism. The authors amplified TCR beta CDR3 regions, and they did so from RNA transcripts for repertoire sequencing. The authors performed first-round RT-PCR with HTBI primers and then a second-round multiplex PCR. A single record per CDR3 protein comes from TCRdb applying MiXCR to the multiplex PCR reads. Among hundreds of thousands of distinct CDR3 sequences listed, about 38% were seen once. Sequenced sample: peripheral blood. The receptors derive from an adult man with Graves' ophthalmopathy.

This clonotype was detected many times. The CDR3 region is CASSQDGRGGLETQYF. Here the CDR3 DNA reads TGTGCCAGCAGCCAAGACGGGCGGGGGGGCCTTGAGACCCAGTACTTC. V usage is TRBV4-2 and J usage is TRBJ2-5; 9 nucleotides agree with TRBD2. After removal of 0 bases from V and 5 bases from J, the junction contained 7 bases not matched to a gene. CDR3 length: 16 residues. Germline-derived CDR1 and CDR2 are LGHNA and YNFKEQ.

This clonotype was recorded many times. The rearrangement uses TRBV24-1 and TRBJ2-3, with 7 bases matching TRBD1. This CDR3 spans 16 amino acids. V trimming: 4 bases; J trimming: 2 bases; junction bases outside the gene matches: 8. Germline CDR1 reads KGHDR; CDR2 reads SFDVKD. The CDR3 is CATSETGTAHTDTQYF. In nucleotides, the CDR3 is TGTGCCACCAGTGAAACCGGGACAGCTCACACAGATACGCAGTATTTT.

This clonotype was observed many times. This chain joins TRBV12-3 or TRBV12-4 and TRBJ1-1; TRBD1 is a possible D gene (5 bases). The CDR3 extends over 16 amino acids. V lost 6 bases and J 0 bases, leaving 17 bases between the germline ends. The CDR3 protein is CASRKGRSQLNTEAFF. In nucleotides, the CDR3 is TGTGCCAGCAGAAAGGGGCGCAGCCAACTGAACACTGAAGCTTTCTTT.

This clonotype showed up many times. This chain connects TRBV19 to TRBJ2-5, with unresolved D. Germline V gene data show CDR1 as LNHDA and CDR2 as SQIVND (reference sequence). The CDR3 covers 14 residues. The V gene lost 3 bases and the J gene lost 0 bases, with 8 bases spanning the gap. The DNA for the CDR3 is TGTGCCAGTAGTATCCACGCAAACCAAGAGACCCAGTACTTC. This encodes CASSIHANQETQYF.

As for this clonotype: One end of the junction is discordant with germline, which a read error may explain. The V gene is TRBV5-1, the J gene TRBJ2-7; unclear D gene. The CDR3 consists of 16 residues. The germline gives CDR1 SGHRS, CDR2 YFSETQ. The CDR3 sequence: CASSQDLASPSYEQYF. The CDR3 coding sequence is TGTGCCAGCAGCCAAGATCTGGCTTCTCCCTCCTACGAGCAGTACTTC.

This clonotype was found many times. V gene TRBV19 combines with J gene TRBJ1-5; D may be TRBD1 (6 bases). The CDR3 has 15 residues. CDR1 and CDR2 from the germline V gene are LNHDA and SQIVND (reference sequence). The germline V and J ends were trimmed by 4 bases and 0 bases, with 10 bases remaining between them. CDR3 sequence (DNA): TGTGCCAGTAGTAAGGGGGGGAATAGCAATCAGCCCCAGCATTTT. Translation gives CASSKGGNSNQPQHF.

V and J are TRBV4-3 and TRBJ2-5; TRBD1 agrees at 9 bases. The CDR3 has 17 amino acids. V gave up 0 bases and J gave up 1 base; unmatched junction bases: 6. Germline CDR1 and CDR2: LGHNA and YSLEER. The CDR3 bases are TGCGCCAGCAGCCAAGAGGGACAGGGAGTTTTCCAAGAGACCCAGTACTTC. Translating it yields CASSQEGQGVFQETQYF.

Written as DNA, the CDR3 is TGTGCCATCAGTGAGTCGACGGGCCCTTGGCCCCAGCATTTT. This encodes CAISESTGPWPQHF. The chain joins TRBV10-3 to TRBJ1-5, with D hard to call. CDR1 and CDR2 from the germline V gene are ENHRY and SYGVKD. The CDR3 is 14 residues long. Trimming pared 0 bases from V and 9 bases from J, leaving 12 bases between.

This clonotype has ten or more counts. The V gene is TRBV9, the J gene TRBJ2-5; 11 bases agree with TRBD1. V trimming: 3 bases; J trimming: 5 bases; junction bases outside the gene matches: 6. This CDR3 contains 15 residues. Germline CDR1 is SGDLS and CDR2 is YYNGEE. The DNA for the CDR3 is TGTGCCAGCAGCGGACGGACAGGGGGCGGGGAGACCCAGTACTTC. Amino acids: CASSGRTGGGETQYF.

This clonotype was recorded at least ten times. The chain employs TRBV7-2 and TRBJ2-5; D is unclear. CDR1 and CDR2 from the germline V gene are SGHTA and FQGNSA. CDR3 size: 15 residues. Deletions cut 3 bases from V and 3 bases from J, with 14 bases between. CDR3 coding DNA: TGTGCCAGCAGCTTGGGGTACGGAGCAAAAGAGACCCAGTACTTC. This gives the protein CASSLGYGAKETQYF.

Comments on this clonotype: Being one base from a much bigger clone, this may be a read error. The gene calls are TRBV5-1 and TRBJ1-4; no definite D call. CDR3 length: 15 residues. The V gene's germline CDR1 is SGHRS and CDR2 YFSETQ. V lost 0 bases to trimming and J lost 8 bases, with 14 bases between them. CDR3 residues: CASSLDRSTGEKLFF. The CDR3 bases are TGCGCCAGCAGCTTGGATAGGTCGACCGGCGAAAAACTGTTTTTT.

This clonotype was recorded many times. The chain joins TRBV5-8 to TRBJ2-7, with D hard to call. Trimming left V 0 bases short and J 6 bases short, with 7 bases between. Germline V lookup: CDR1 SGHTS, CDR2 YDEGEE. The CDR3 sequence is 12 residues long. The CDR3: CASSLDDGEQYF. CDR3 DNA sequence: TGTGCCAGCAGCTTGGATGATGGCGAGCAGTACTTC.

Concerning this clonotype itself: A much bigger clone sits one base away, suggesting this may be a read error. The genes are TRBV19 and TRBJ1-1; D is unresolved. Germline CDR1 LNHDA, CDR2 SQIVND (reference sequence). The CDR3 extends over 14 amino acids. As DNA, the CDR3 is TGTGCCAGGAGTATTTATGGCGGGAACACTGAAGCTTTCTTT. This codes for CARSIYGGNTEAFF.

V and J are TRBV7-3 and TRBJ2-6; D call uncertain. Looked up from germline, CDR1 is SGHTA and CDR2 is FQGTGA. Trimming left V 5 bases short and J 4 bases short, with 9 bases between. The CDR3 is made up of 14 amino acids. CDR3 protein: CASSPGVGANVLTF. The DNA of the CDR3 is TGTGCCAGCAGCCCTGGCGTCGGGGCCAACGTCCTGACTTTC.

For the CDR3, the DNA is TGTGCTAGTGCCCCGGGCGGGGCGGGAGACACCGGGGAGCTGTTTTTT. This translates into CASAPGGAGDTGELFF. This chain links TRBV12-5 with TRBJ2-2, with 7 bases matching TRBD2. CDR1 is LGHNT and CDR2 is FRNRAP in the germline V gene. The CDR3 loop spans 16 amino acids. J gave up 3 bases and V 7 bases, and 11 bases lay outside the gene matches.